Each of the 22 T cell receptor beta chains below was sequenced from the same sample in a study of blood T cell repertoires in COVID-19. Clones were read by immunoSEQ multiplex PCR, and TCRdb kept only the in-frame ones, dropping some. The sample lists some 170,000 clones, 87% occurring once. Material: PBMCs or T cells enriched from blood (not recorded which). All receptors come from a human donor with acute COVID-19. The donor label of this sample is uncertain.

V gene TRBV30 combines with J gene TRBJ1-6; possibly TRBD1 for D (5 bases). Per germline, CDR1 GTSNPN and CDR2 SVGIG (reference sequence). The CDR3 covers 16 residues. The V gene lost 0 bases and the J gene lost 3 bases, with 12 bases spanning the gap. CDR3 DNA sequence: TGTGCCTGGAGTGTTCAGGGTGAACTCTATAATTCACCCCTCCACTTT. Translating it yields CAWSVQGELYNSPLHF. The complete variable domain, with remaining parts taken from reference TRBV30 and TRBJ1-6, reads SQTIHQWPATLVQPVGSPLSLECTVEGTSNPNLYWYRQAAGRGLQLLFYSVGIGQISSEVPQNLSASRPQDRQFILSSKKLLLSDSGFYLCAWSVQGELYNSPLHFGNGTRLTVT.

CDR3 amino acids: CASVPYGGRENTEAFF. The DNA of the CDR3 is TGTGCCAGCGTTCCATACGGGGGTAGGGAGAACACTGAAGCTTTCTTT. The V and J genes are TRBV7-9 and TRBJ1-1, with D possibly TRBD1 on 5 matching bases. Germline V lookup: CDR1 SEHNR, CDR2 FQNEAQ (reference sequence). The CDR3 spans 16 residues. The V end was cut by 8 bases, the J end by 1 base, with 20 bases between.

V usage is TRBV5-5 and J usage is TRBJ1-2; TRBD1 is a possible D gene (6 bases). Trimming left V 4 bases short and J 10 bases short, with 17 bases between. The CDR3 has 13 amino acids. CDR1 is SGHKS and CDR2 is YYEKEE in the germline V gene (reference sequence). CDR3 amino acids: CASSRQEADVYTF. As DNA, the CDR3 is TGTGCCAGCAGCCGACAGGAGGCCGACGTCTACACCTTC.

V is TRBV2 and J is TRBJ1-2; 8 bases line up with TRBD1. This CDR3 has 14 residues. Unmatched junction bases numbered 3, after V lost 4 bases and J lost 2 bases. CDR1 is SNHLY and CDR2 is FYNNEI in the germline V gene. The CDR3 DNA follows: TGTGCCAGCAGTGGGCGGGACAGGAACTATGGCTACACCTTC. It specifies CASSGRDRNYGYTF.

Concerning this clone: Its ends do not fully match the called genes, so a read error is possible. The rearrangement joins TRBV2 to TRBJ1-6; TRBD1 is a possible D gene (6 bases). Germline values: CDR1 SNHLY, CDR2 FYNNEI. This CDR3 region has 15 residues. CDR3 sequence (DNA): TGTGCCAGCAGAGAAGGACAGTTTGCTAATTCACCCCTCCACTTT. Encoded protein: CASREGQFANSPLHF.

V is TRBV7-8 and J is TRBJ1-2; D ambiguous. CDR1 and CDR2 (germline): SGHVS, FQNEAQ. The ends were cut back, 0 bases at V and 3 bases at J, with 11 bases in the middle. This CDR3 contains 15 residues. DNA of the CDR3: TGTGCCAGCAGCTTAGCGGCGTCGGGAGACTATGGCTACACCTTC. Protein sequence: CASSLAASGDYGYTF.

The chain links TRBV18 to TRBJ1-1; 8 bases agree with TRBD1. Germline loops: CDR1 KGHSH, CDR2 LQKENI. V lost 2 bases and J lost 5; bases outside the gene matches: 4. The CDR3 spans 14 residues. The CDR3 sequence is CASSPTTGGTEAFF. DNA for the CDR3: TGTGCCAGCTCACCAACTACAGGGGGGACTGAAGCTTTCTTT.

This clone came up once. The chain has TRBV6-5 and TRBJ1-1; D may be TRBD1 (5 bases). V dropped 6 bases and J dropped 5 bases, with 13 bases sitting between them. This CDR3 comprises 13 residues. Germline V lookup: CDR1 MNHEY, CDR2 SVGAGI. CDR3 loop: CASRGVGGTEAFF. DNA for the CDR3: TGTGCCAGCAGGGGGGTGGGAGGAACTGAAGCTTTCTTT.

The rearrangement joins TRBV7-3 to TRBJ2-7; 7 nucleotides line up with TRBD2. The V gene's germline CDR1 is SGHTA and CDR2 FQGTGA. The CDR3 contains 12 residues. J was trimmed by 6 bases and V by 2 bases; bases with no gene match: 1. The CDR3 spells CASSLSGGEQYF. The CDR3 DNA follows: TGTGCCAGCAGCTTATCGGGGGGCGAGCAGTACTTC.

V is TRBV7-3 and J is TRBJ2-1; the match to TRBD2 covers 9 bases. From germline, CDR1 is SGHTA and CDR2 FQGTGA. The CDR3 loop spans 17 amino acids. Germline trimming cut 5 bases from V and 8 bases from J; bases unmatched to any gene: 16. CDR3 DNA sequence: TGTGCCAGCAGCCCTCCCCGGGAGCGGGGGGCCGTCTATGAGCAGTTCTTC. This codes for CASSPPRERGAVYEQFF.

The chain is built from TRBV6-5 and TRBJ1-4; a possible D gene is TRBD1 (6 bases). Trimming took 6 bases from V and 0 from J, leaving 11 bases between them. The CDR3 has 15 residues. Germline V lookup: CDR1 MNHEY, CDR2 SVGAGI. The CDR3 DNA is TGTGCCAGCAGGCGGACAGTTGCAACTAATGAAAAACTGTTTTTT. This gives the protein CASRRTVATNEKLFF.

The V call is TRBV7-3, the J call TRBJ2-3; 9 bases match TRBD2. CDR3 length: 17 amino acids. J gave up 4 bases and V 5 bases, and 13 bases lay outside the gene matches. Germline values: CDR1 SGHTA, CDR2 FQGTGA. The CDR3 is CASSPTGDSGGSDTQYF. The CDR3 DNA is TGTGCCAGCAGCCCTACGGGGGATAGCGGGGGTTCAGATACGCAGTATTTT. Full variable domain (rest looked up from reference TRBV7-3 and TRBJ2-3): GAGVSQTPSNKVTEKGKYVELRCDPISGHTALYWYRQSLGQGPEFLIYFQGTGAADDSGLPNDRFFAVRPEGSVSTLKIQRTERGDSAVYLCASSPTGDSGGSDTQYFGPGTRLTVL.

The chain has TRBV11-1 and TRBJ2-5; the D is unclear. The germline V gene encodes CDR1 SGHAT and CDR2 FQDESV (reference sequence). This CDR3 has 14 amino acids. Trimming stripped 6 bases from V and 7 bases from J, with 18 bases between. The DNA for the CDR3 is TGTGCCAGCAGGCACCATGAGAGCCCGGGGACCCAGTACTTC. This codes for CASRHHESPGTQYF.

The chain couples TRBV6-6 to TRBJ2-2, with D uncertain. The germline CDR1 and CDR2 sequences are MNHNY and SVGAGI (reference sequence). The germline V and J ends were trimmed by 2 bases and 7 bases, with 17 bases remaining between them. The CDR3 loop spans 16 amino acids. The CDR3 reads CASSYASSRSGGELFF. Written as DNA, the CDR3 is TGTGCCAGCAGTTACGCCTCTAGTCGCTCCGGCGGGGAGCTGTTTTTT.

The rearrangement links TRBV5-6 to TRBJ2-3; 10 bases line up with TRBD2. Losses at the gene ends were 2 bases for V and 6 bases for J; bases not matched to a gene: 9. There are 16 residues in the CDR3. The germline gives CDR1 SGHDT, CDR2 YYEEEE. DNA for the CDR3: TGTGCCAGCAGCTTATATAGCGGGGGGCCCCAGGATACGCAGTATTTT. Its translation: CASSLYSGGPQDTQYF.

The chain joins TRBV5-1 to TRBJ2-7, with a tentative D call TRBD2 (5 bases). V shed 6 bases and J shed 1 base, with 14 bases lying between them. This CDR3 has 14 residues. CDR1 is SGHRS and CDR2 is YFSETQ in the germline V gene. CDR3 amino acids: CASTAFGESYEQYF. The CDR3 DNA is TGCGCCAGCACCGCCTTCGGGGAGTCCTACGAGCAGTACTTC.

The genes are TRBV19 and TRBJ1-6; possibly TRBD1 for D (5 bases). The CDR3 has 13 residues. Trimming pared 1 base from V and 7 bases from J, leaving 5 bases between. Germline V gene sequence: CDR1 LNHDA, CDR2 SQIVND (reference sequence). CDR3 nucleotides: TGTGCCAGTAGTATAGGGGGCAATTCACCCCTCCACTTT. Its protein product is CASSIGGNSPLHF.

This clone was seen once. For the CDR3, the DNA is TGTGCCAGCAGCGCAGGGATGAAGGGGGAAAAACTGTTTTTT. It is translated as CASSAGMKGEKLFF. The chain is built from TRBV11-2 and TRBJ1-4; maybe TRBD1 (5 bases). CDR1 SGHAT and CDR2 FQNNGV come from the germline V gene. This CDR3 region has 14 residues. V lost 5 bases and J lost 8, with 15 bases in between.

The CDR3 protein is CSVDQQGVGGEQYF. The DNA for the CDR3 is TGCAGCGTTGACCAACAGGGGGTCGGGGGCGAGCAGTACTTC. The rearrangement uses TRBV29-1 and TRBJ2-7, with 8 bases identical to TRBD1. Losses at the gene ends were 3 bases for V and 6 bases for J; bases not matched to a gene: 10. CDR1 and CDR2 from the germline V gene are SQVTM and ANQGSEA. The CDR3 is 14 amino acids.

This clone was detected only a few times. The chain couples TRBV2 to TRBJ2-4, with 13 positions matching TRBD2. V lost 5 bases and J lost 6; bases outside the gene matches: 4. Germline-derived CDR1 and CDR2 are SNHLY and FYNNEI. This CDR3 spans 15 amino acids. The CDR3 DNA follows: TGTGCCAGCAGTCAACTAGCGGGGGGGCCAAACATTCAGTACTTC. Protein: CASSQLAGGPNIQYF.

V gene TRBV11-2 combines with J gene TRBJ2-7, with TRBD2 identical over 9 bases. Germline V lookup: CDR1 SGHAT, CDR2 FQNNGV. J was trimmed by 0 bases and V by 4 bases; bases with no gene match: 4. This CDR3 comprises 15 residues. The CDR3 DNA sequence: TGTGCCAGCAGCTCTAGCGGGGTCAGCTCCTACGAGCAGTACTTC. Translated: CASSSSGVSSYEQYF.

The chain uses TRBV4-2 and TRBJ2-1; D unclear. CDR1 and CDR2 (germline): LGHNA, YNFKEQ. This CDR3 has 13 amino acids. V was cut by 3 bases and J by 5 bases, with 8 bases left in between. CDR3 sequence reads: CASSHGENNEQFF. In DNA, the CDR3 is TGTGCCAGCAGCCATGGAGAGAACAATGAGCAGTTCTTC.